This T cell receptor (beta chain) comes out of a study of blood T cell repertoires in COVID-19 (dated by TCRdb to the early 2020s). For context, the study as a whole: Samples covering the acute and convalescent phases of COVID-19 were provided by collaborators in the United States, Italy and Spain. Where available, HLA class I and class II types were obtained from metadata supplied by the sample provider rather than from assay-based typing. The dataset comprised deeply sampled blood TCRbeta repertoires from subjects exposed to, actively infected with, or recovered from COVID-19. The repertoires were released in a freely available public database intended as a resource for research on the immune response to SARS-CoV-2. The sample metadata nearly always contained a de-identified subject ID, COVID-19 status, age in years and sex. The prospective study material was composed of cDNA or gDNA derived from T cells, B-cell-depleted T cells, or PBMCs. The samples were drawn from two sources: the first 160 participants of the ongoing ImmuneRACE study, and some 1,300 subjects contributed by 6 global collaborators. Beyond this particular receptor, the publication reports: The quantity of clinical and demographic metadata differed by source and by participant and was supplied without curation.

Comments on this clone: The antigen this receptor binds is unknown. No clone much larger than this one lies a single base away; base qualities are absent.

In Seattle, one collaborating source enrolled patients while the infection was active and tracked those patients longitudinally over the course of disease. Each collaborating institution followed its own protocols to collect whole blood in K2EDTA tubes. For TCRbeta analysis, collaborators shipped samples in one of three forms: frozen whole blood, isolated PBMCs, or DNA extracted from either of those sample types. TCRbeta CDR3 regions were amplified from genomic DNA by means of the immunoSEQ Assay, a bias-controlled multiplex PCR. On the authors' methods: The number of nucleated cells in each sample was estimated by amplification of reference gene primers within the assay. To quantify the absolute abundance of each unique TCRbeta CDR3 rearrangement, sequence reads were collapsed and filtered. For each sample, productive Simpson clonality was calculated by taking the square root of Simpson's diversity index across productive rearrangements. What TCRdb holds here is the immuneACCESS table cut down to in-frame rearrangements. Part of the clones is not present; checked against another copy, under half of the missing clones reflect an unresolved V gene, and the others are unexplained. The V and J calls and clone size are taken from that table; D and trimming were inferred from the DNA. The sample table lists 120,000 or so clones, roughly 90% of them with a count of one. Roughly 5% of the sample goes to the ten largest clones.

There are 18 amino acids in the CDR3, from cysteine to phenylalanine inclusive. The only DNA kept is the CDR3, 54 bases in frame from the first base. In the germline V gene, CDR1 corresponds to WSHSY and CDR2 to SAAADI. For this chain, trimming is 2 bases at the V end and 0 bases at the J end, and the number of junction bases without a gene match is 3. The source of this sequence is a man between 60 and 70 years old with COVID-19, enrolled during active disease. Material for sequencing was peripheral blood. The chain links TRBV10-2 with TRBJ2-3; TRBD2 agrees with 15 junctional bases. The bases read TGCGCCAGCAGTGAGAGGACTAGCGGGGGGGGTAGCACAGATACGCAGTATTTT. It translates to CASSERTSGGGSTDTQYF.